This record looks at one T cell receptor beta chain sequence and its context. The V end lost 2 bases, the J end lost 2 bases, and 10 bases lay between the germline ends. The length of the CDR3 is 14 residues. The germline V gene encodes CDR1 SGHTA and CDR2 FQGTGA. This sample is part of a study of long-term antiretroviral therapy in people with HIV. An immunoSEQ assay, version v3.0, was performed at survey level. TCRdb's copy holds only in-frame clones and misses some; the assay was immunoSEQ multiplex PCR. The sample includes about 23,000 clones, over 75% of them seen just once. This sample comprised unsorted PBMCs, obtained 0.6 years after starting antiretroviral therapy. The sequence came from a man aged 55 to 70 with HIV. The chain combines TRBV7-3 with TRBJ2-7, with no clear D. The CDR3 DNA reads as TGTGCCAGCAGCTTAGCTCCTGGGACCTACGAGCAGTACTTC. Protein product: CASSLAPGTYEQYF.